A single sample is the source of the 26 T cell receptor beta chains below, sequenced in a study of long-term antiretroviral therapy in people with HIV. An immunoSEQ assay, version v3.0, was performed at survey level. Measured with immunoSEQ multiplex PCR; TCRdb has only the in-frame clones, and not every one. The data contain 6,400 or so clones, approximately 71% of them singletons. The source was unsorted PBMCs, collected 0.2 years after starting antiretroviral therapy. These receptors all stem from a man aged 40-55 years with HIV.

The rearrangement uses TRBV5-1 and TRBJ2-3; 12 positions agree with TRBD1. The CDR3 loop spans 17 amino acids. Trimming at V came to 8 bases and at J to 0 bases, leaving 10 bases not matched to a gene. CDR1 is SGHRS, CDR2 YFSETQ, per germline. The CDR3 sequence: CASTGTGGRSSTDTQYF. Written as DNA, the CDR3 is TGCGCCAGTACCGGGACAGGGGGCCGGTCGAGCACAGATACGCAGTATTTT.

V and J are TRBV4-1 and TRBJ2-3; TRBD2 agrees at 9 bases. This CDR3 comprises 16 residues. Trimming cost V 0 bases and J 2 bases; bases outside gene matches: 3. Per the germline V gene, CDR1 is MGHRA and CDR2 is YSYEKL. The CDR3 DNA follows: TGCGCCAGCAGCCAAGACAGCGGGGGGTACACAGATACGCAGTATTTT. Residues: CASSQDSGGYTDTQYF.

J is TRBJ1-5 and V is TRBV12-5, with D possibly TRBD1 on 5 matching bases. The CDR3 length is 14 residues. V lost 7 bases and J 7 bases, leaving 17 bases between the germline ends. From germline, CDR1 is LGHNT and CDR2 FRNRAP. The CDR3 loop reads CASAESGRSQPQHF. The CDR3 DNA reads TGTGCTAGTGCCGAATCAGGGCGATCCCAGCCCCAGCATTTT.

This rearrangement joins TRBV7-9 to TRBJ1-1; the D is unclear. Germline V gives CDR1 SEHNR, CDR2 FQNEAQ (reference sequence). The CDR3 length is 15 residues. V was clipped by 5 bases and J by 0 bases, with 13 bases between them. CDR3 bases: TGTGCCAGCAGCCTTATGGAAGGGTTGAACACTGAAGCTTTCTTT. Its protein is CASSLMEGLNTEAFF. The variable domain in full, completed from reference TRBV7-9 and TRBJ1-1, reads DTGVSQNPRHKITKRGQNVTFRCDPISEHNRLYWYRQTLGQGPEFLTYFQNEAQLEKSRLLSDRFSAERPKGSFSTLEIQRTEQGDSAMYLCASSLMEGLNTEAFFGQGTRLTVV.

The chain carries TRBV6-1 and TRBJ2-1; perhaps TRBD1 as D (6 bases). Deletions cut 5 bases from V and 0 bases from J, with 11 bases between. Germline V gene data show CDR1 as MNHNS and CDR2 as SASEGT. The CDR3 is made up of 15 amino acids. CDR3 sequence reads: CASSKGVGSYNEQFF. The CDR3 DNA reads TGTGCCAGCAGTAAGGGGGTAGGCTCCTACAATGAGCAGTTCTTC.

J is TRBJ2-6 and V is TRBV6-1, with 7 bases lining up with TRBD1. The CDR3 covers 18 residues. Losses at the gene ends were 4 bases for V and 0 bases for J; bases not matched to a gene: 9. Germline V gene data show CDR1 as MNHNS and CDR2 as SASEGT. The CDR3 sequence: CASSGGQYSFSGANVLTF. CDR3 DNA sequence: TGTGCCAGCAGTGGGGGACAGTACTCTTTCTCTGGGGCCAACGTCCTGACTTTC.

The chain carries TRBV29-1 and TRBJ1-1; possibly TRBD1 for D (6 bases). Germline CDR1 and CDR2: SQVTM and ANQGSEA. The CDR3 is 12 residues long. V lost 1 base to trimming and J lost 7 bases, with 10 bases between them. CDR3 DNA sequence: TGCAGCGTTGAAGGCAGGGGAGGTGAAGCTTTCTTT. Protein sequence: CSVEGRGGEAFF.

V usage is TRBV5-1 and J usage is TRBJ2-3, with unresolved D. The CDR3 runs to 16 residues. Germline V gene sequence: CDR1 SGHRS, CDR2 YFSETQ. Trimming left V 0 bases short and J 3 bases short, with 14 bases between. CDR3 residues: CASSLDPGLGTDTQYF. DNA of the CDR3: TGCGCCAGCAGCTTGGATCCCGGGTTGGGTACAGATACGCAGTATTTT.

This chain connects TRBV9 to TRBJ1-6; D may be TRBD1 (5 bases). This CDR3 comprises 15 residues. Trimming pared 4 bases from V and 7 bases from J, leaving 15 bases between. Germline V gene lookup returns CDR1 SGDLS and CDR2 YYNGEE. CDR3 DNA sequence: TGTGCCAGCAGCACCCTGGGGGGTAGAAATTCACCCCTCCACTTT. Residues: CASSTLGGRNSPLHF.

The chain has TRBV15 and TRBJ2-3; 7 bases are a match to TRBD1. Germline-derived CDR1 and CDR2 are LNHNV and YYDKDF (reference sequence). This CDR3 region has 14 residues. V shed 3 bases, J shed 0 bases, and the junction held 0 bases outside the gene matches. CDR3: CATSRGQSTDTQYF. For the CDR3, the DNA is TGTGCCACCAGCAGGGGACAGAGCACAGATACGCAGTATTTT.

This rearrangement joins TRBV10-3 to TRBJ2-3; 13 bases are a match to TRBD2. The CDR3 has 15 amino acids. Germline CDR1 reads ENHRY; CDR2 reads SYGVKD. V trimming: 3 bases; J trimming: 5 bases; junction bases outside the gene matches: 2. This CDR3 is CAISDRTSGGDTQYF. The CDR3 region has the DNA TGTGCCATCAGTGACCGGACTAGCGGGGGAGATACGCAGTATTTT.

The chain recombines TRBV23-1 with TRBJ2-7; 9 bases line up with TRBD2. TRBV23-1 is noted as an ORF with a role that remains uncertain. The CDR3 is made up of 16 amino acids. V lost 4 bases, J lost 7 bases, and 14 bases stayed unmatched. The CDR3 sequence is CASSRWAGGPPREQYF. In nucleotides, the CDR3 is TGCGCCAGCAGTCGATGGGCGGGGGGGCCCCCCCGGGAGCAGTACTTC.

V is TRBV7-9 and J is TRBJ2-7; D uncertain. V shed 2 bases and J shed 2 bases, with 10 bases lying between them. The CDR3 covers 14 residues. CDR1 and CDR2 (germline): SEHNR, FQNEAQ (reference sequence). The CDR3 nucleotides are TGTGCCAGCAGCTTAACTGGGCACGCCTACGAGCAGTACTTC. Amino acid sequence: CASSLTGHAYEQYF.

The genes are TRBV19 and TRBJ2-7, with D uncertain. CDR1 and CDR2 from the germline V gene are LNHDA and SQIVND (reference sequence). V was shortened by 5 bases and J by 3 bases, with 11 bases between the two germline ends. The CDR3 is made up of 13 amino acids. The CDR3 sequence is CASSFGPRYEQYF. CDR3 coding DNA: TGTGCCAGTAGTTTCGGACCGCGCTACGAGCAGTACTTC.

This chain joins TRBV7-9 and TRBJ1-3; D gene unclear. The CDR3 is 17 residues long. With 1 base removed from V and 2 bases from J, the gap between germline ends came to 15 bases. The germline CDR1 and CDR2 sequences are SEHNR and FQNEAQ (reference sequence). CDR3: CASSLVMGDSTGNTIYF. DNA for the CDR3: TGTGCCAGCAGCTTAGTAATGGGAGACTCTACTGGAAACACCATATATTTT.

The table lists this clone with a few counts. The chain has TRBV15 and TRBJ1-3, with TRBD1 as a possible D gene (5 bases). CDR1 and CDR2 from the germline V gene are LNHNV and YYDKDF (reference sequence). The CDR3 runs 13 residues. With 3 bases removed from V and 4 bases from J, the gap between germline ends came to 7 bases. CDR3 in amino acids: CATSRAGGNTIYF. The CDR3 nucleotides read TGTGCCACCAGCAGGGCAGGGGGAAACACCATATATTTT.

This chain connects TRBV5-6 to TRBJ2-6; 8 bases map to TRBD1. The CDR3 consists of 16 residues. The ends lost 4 bases at V and 4 bases at J; junction bases unmatched: 7. CDR1 is SGHDT, CDR2 YYEEEE, per germline. The CDR3 nucleotides are TGTGCCAGCAGCGGGGCAGGGGGCTCCGGGGCCAACGTCCTGACTTTC. Amino acid sequence: CASSGAGGSGANVLTF.

The genes are TRBV30 and TRBJ2-1; no reliable D call. The CDR3 loop spans 15 amino acids. V dropped 0 bases and J dropped 6 bases, with 15 bases sitting between them. Germline CDR1 and CDR2: GTSNPN and SVGIG (reference sequence). The CDR3 sequence is CAWSVGLTRLNEQFF. The CDR3 DNA sequence: TGTGCCTGGAGTGTAGGGCTCACCAGGCTCAATGAGCAGTTCTTC.

The chain couples TRBV7-9 to TRBJ2-7; TRBD2 matches 9 bases. The length of the CDR3 is 14 residues. Germline-derived CDR1 and CDR2 are SEHNR and FQNEAQ (reference sequence). The V gene end was trimmed by 8 bases and the J gene end by 6 bases; junction bases not matched to a gene: 11. DNA of the CDR3: TGTGCCAGCGCCTGGGCTAGCGGGGCCGCCGAGCAGTACTTC. Translated, it gives CASAWASGAAEQYF.

V and J are TRBV27 and TRBJ1-1; D is unclear. This CDR3 comprises 15 residues. Trimming removed 0 bases at V and 0 bases at J, with 8 bases between. CDR1 and CDR2 (germline): MNHEY, SMNVEV (reference sequence). The CDR3 protein is CASSLSGNMNTEAFF. As DNA, the CDR3 is TGTGCCAGCAGTTTATCAGGGAACATGAACACTGAAGCTTTCTTT.

V is TRBV7-9 and J is TRBJ1-5, with D perhaps matching TRBD1 (5 bases). In germline, CDR1 is SEHNR, CDR2 FQNEAQ (reference sequence). V lost 0 bases and J lost 2, with 11 bases in between. This CDR3 region has 16 residues. In DNA form, the CDR3 reads TGTGCCAGCAGCTTAGCGGGGGGGTCGGGCAATCAGCCCCAGCATTTT. Translated: CASSLAGGSGNQPQHF.

The rearrangement uses TRBV5-1 and TRBJ1-1; tentative D call: TRBD1 (6 bases). The CDR3 has 15 residues. Germline CDR1 SGHRS, CDR2 YFSETQ. Trimming took off 1 base at V and 5 bases at J, with 15 bases between the two ends. As DNA, the CDR3 is TGCGCCAGCAGCTTGACATCTCTGGGGGCGACTGAAGCTTTCTTT. This sequence encodes CASSLTSLGATEAFF.

The gene calls are TRBV19 and TRBJ2-7, with 7 bases identical to TRBD1. In germline, CDR1 is LNHDA, CDR2 SQIVND (reference sequence). CDR3 size: 14 residues. The J segment lost 5 bases and the V segment lost 6 bases, leaving 10 bases of the junction unmatched. CDR3: CASSALTGLDEQYF. CDR3 in DNA: TGTGCCAGTAGCGCACTGACAGGGCTAGACGAGCAGTACTTC.

The gene calls are TRBV7-9 and TRBJ1-2, with 7 bases that match TRBD1. There are 16 residues in the CDR3. Germline V lookup: CDR1 SEHNR, CDR2 FQNEAQ (reference sequence). With V trimmed by 5 bases and J by 0 bases, 9 bases remained unmatched. CDR3 residues: CASSQKGTVTNYGYTF. Here the CDR3 DNA reads TGTGCCAGCAGCCAGAAGGGGACAGTCACTAACTATGGCTACACCTTC.

This clone was counted between two and nine times. The V gene is TRBV5-4, the J gene TRBJ2-2, with TRBD2 as a possible D gene (6 bases). Trimming removed 4 bases from V and 0 bases from J, with 7 bases in between. The CDR3 length is 14 residues. CDR1 is SGHNT, CDR2 YYREEE, per germline (reference sequence). Written as DNA, the CDR3 is TGTGCCAGCAGCGGCGGGGCGAACACCGGGGAGCTGTTTTTT. It encodes CASSGGANTGELFF. The entire variable domain, with the rest obtained from reference TRBV5-4 and TRBJ2-2, is as follows: ETGVTQSPTHLIKTRGQQVTLRCSSQSGHNTVSWYQQALGQGPQFIFQYYREEENGRGNFPPRFSGLQFPNYSSELNVNALELDDSALYLCASSGGANTGELFFGEGSRLTVL.

The V and J genes are TRBV10-3 and TRBJ1-1, with TRBD1 matching over 7 bases. Trimming took 2 bases from V and 0 from J; bases not matched to a gene: 15. The germline V gene encodes CDR1 ENHRY and CDR2 SYGVKD. The CDR3 totals 19 residues. The CDR3 DNA reads as TGTGCCATCAGTGAGAGTAAAACAAAACCGACAGGGTTGAACACTGAAGCTTTCTTT. This gives the protein CAISESKTKPTGLNTEAFF.